Below, one TCR beta chain is given with its context. The data originate from a study of T cell changes during pregnancy in multiple sclerosis. TCRdb's copy holds only in-frame clones and misses some; the assay was immunoSEQ multiplex PCR. The sample includes around 50,000 clones, about 93% of them seen just once. The specimen comprised CD4+ T cells from peripheral blood mononuclear cells, sampled after pregnancy. The sequence derives from a female donor in good health, enrolled as a control in a pregnancy study.

The CDR3 DNA reads TGTGCCAGCAGTCCCTGGGGAGCGGGAGGGAGCACAGATACGCAGTATTTT. It encodes CASSPWGAGGSTDTQYF. This chain connects TRBV27 to TRBJ2-3; 10 nucleotides match TRBD2. CDR1 and CDR2 (germline): MNHEY, SMNVEV (reference sequence). Germline trimming cut 5 bases from V and 0 bases from J; bases unmatched to any gene: 8. This CDR3 is built from 17 residues.